The 32 T cell receptor beta chains reported below all come from one sample, sequenced in a study of blood T cell repertoires in COVID-19. Produced via immunoSEQ multiplex PCR; TCRdb's table is partial and in-frame only. Of some 240,000 clones listed, 89% were seen once; the top ten hold around 4.6%. The sequencing sample was made of peripheral blood. Source of these receptors: a woman in her thirties or forties who had recovered from COVID-19.

This chain links TRBV7-9 with TRBJ2-1; TRBD1 is a possible D gene (5 bases). This CDR3 spans 15 amino acids. CDR1 is SEHNR and CDR2 is FQNEAQ in the germline V gene (reference sequence). Deletions cut 5 bases from V and 5 bases from J, with 16 bases between. CDR3 coding DNA: TGTGCCAGCAGCCCTAGGGTTGGGGCGGACAATGAGCAGTTCTTC. Encoded protein: CASSPRVGADNEQFF. The full variable domain, with the rest looked up from reference TRBV7-9 and TRBJ2-1, is DTGVSQNPRHKITKRGQNVTFRCDPISEHNRLYWYRQTLGQGPEFLTYFQNEAQLEKSRLLSDRFSAERPKGSFSTLEIQRTEQGDSAMYLCASSPRVGADNEQFFGPGTRLTVL.

The V and J genes are TRBV19 and TRBJ1-5; D remains unclear. The CDR3 covers 13 residues. CDR1 is LNHDA and CDR2 is SQIVND in the germline V gene (reference sequence). V dropped 6 bases and J dropped 0 bases, with 6 bases sitting between them. DNA of the CDR3: TGTGCCAGTAGCCCAAATAGCAATCAGCCCCAGCATTTT. Amino acid sequence: CASSPNSNQPQHF.

This CDR3 is CASSQDVGRNQPQHF. CDR3 nucleotide sequence: TGTGCCAGCAGCCAAGATGTTGGGAGGAATCAGCCCCAGCATTTT. The rearrangement links TRBV3-1 (or the pseudogene TRBV3-2) to TRBJ1-5; D gene uncertain. V was clipped by 0 bases and J by 4 bases, with 10 bases between them. Per germline, CDR1 LGHDT and CDR2 YNNKEL (reference sequence). The CDR3 has 15 amino acids.

The V and J genes are TRBV5-1 and TRBJ1-4, with 10 bases aligning to TRBD1. The CDR3 loop spans 14 amino acids. Germline assignment: CDR1 SGHRS and CDR2 YFSETQ. The V segment lost 4 bases and the J segment 8 bases; nucleotides outside the gene matches: 5. The DNA for the CDR3 is TGCGCCAGCAGCCCGGGACAGGGGATAGAAAAACTGTTTTTT. Translation gives CASSPGQGIEKLFF.

This sequence joins TRBV6-2 or TRBV6-3 and TRBJ2-1; 9 bases match TRBD2. V shed 5 bases, J shed 4 bases, and the junction held 6 bases outside the gene matches. This CDR3 contains 15 residues. Germline V gene sequence: CDR1 MNHEY, CDR2 SVGEGT. CDR3 DNA: TGTGCCAGCAGTGGAGTAGCGGGAGTTTACAATGAGCAGTTCTTC. Translation gives CASSGVAGVYNEQFF.

J is TRBJ1-2 and V is TRBV28; D is uncertain. Germline assignment: CDR1 MDHEN and CDR2 SYDVKM. The CDR3 length is 15 residues. V was trimmed by 1 base and J by 7 bases, leaving 16 bases between them. The CDR3 protein is CASSLLDLTWGGYTF. The DNA for the CDR3 is TGTGCCAGCAGTTTATTGGACTTGACGTGGGGTGGCTACACCTTC.

This chain joins TRBV10-3 and TRBJ2-5; perhaps TRBD2 as D (5 bases). CDR1 is ENHRY, CDR2 SYGVKD, per germline. V lost 0 bases, J lost 2 bases, and 10 bases lay in between. The CDR3 spans 15 residues. The CDR3: CAISESTTRQETQYF. The CDR3 DNA follows: TGTGCCATCAGTGAGTCGACTACGAGACAAGAGACCCAGTACTTC.

The V call is TRBV5-1, the J call TRBJ2-1, with D perhaps matching TRBD1 (6 bases). This CDR3 spans 16 amino acids. V shed 1 base and J shed 0 bases, with 11 bases lying between them. Germline V gene data show CDR1 as SGHRS and CDR2 as YFSETQ. The CDR3 loop is CASSLQGISSYNEQFF. CDR3 sequence (DNA): TGCGCCAGCAGCTTGCAGGGGATAAGCTCCTACAATGAGCAGTTCTTC.

The chain joins TRBV11-3 to TRBJ2-3; TRBD2 matches 8 bases. J gave up 1 base and V 0 bases, and 3 bases lay outside the gene matches. This CDR3 is built from 16 residues. The germline gives CDR1 SGHNT, CDR2 YENEEA. CDR3: CASSLDLREGTDTQYF. CDR3 nucleotides: TGTGCCAGCAGCTTAGATCTGCGGGAGGGCACAGATACGCAGTATTTT.

The genes are TRBV27 and TRBJ1-1; 8 bases align to TRBD1. The V gene end was trimmed by 5 bases and the J gene end by 1 base; junction bases not matched to a gene: 0. Germline lookup yields CDR1 MNHEY and CDR2 SMNVEV (reference sequence). This CDR3 has 13 amino acids. The CDR3 bases are TGTGCCAGCAGTACAGGGGGGAACACTGAAGCTTTCTTT. Protein sequence: CASSTGGNTEAFF.

The chain carries TRBV3-1 (or the pseudogene TRBV3-2) and TRBJ2-5; the match to TRBD1 covers 7 bases. The germline V gene encodes CDR1 LGHDT and CDR2 YNNKEL (reference sequence). CDR3 size: 14 residues. J was trimmed by 5 bases and V by 2 bases; bases with no gene match: 5. The CDR3 nucleotides are TGTGCCAGCAGCCAATTGACAGGGCGGGAGACCCAGTACTTC. Translating it yields CASSQLTGRETQYF.

This rearrangement joins TRBV28 to TRBJ2-7; 9 bases line up with TRBD1. J lost 2 bases, V lost 6 bases, and 8 bases had no gene match. Per the germline V gene, CDR1 is MDHEN and CDR2 is SYDVKM. The CDR3 totals 15 residues. CDR3 in DNA: TGTGCCAGCAGGGAAGACAGGGGGTCCACCTACGAGCAGTACTTC. It encodes CASREDRGSTYEQYF.

The genes are TRBV9 and TRBJ1-1; 8 bases align to TRBD1. The CDR3 contains 15 residues. In germline, CDR1 is SGDLS, CDR2 YYNGEE. Trimming removed 0 bases from V and 11 bases from J; junction bases left unmatched: 12. The CDR3 coding sequence is TGTGCCAGCAGCGTAGGAGACGTTCAGACAGGGGAGGCTTTCTTT. Its translation is CASSVGDVQTGEAFF.

CDR3 protein: CASSYLGNSGNTIYF. CDR3 nucleotide sequence: TGTGCCAGCAGTTATCTCGGGAACTCTGGAAACACCATATATTTT. The chain has TRBV6-2 or TRBV6-3 and TRBJ1-3; D is unresolved. Per the germline V gene, CDR1 is MNHEY and CDR2 is SVGEGT. The CDR3 contains 15 residues. V was shortened by 3 bases and J by 0 bases, with 9 bases between the two germline ends.

V and J are TRBV2 and TRBJ1-2; 7 nucleotides line up with TRBD1. The CDR3 is 13 amino acids. Germline V gives CDR1 SNHLY, CDR2 FYNNEI. V gave up 10 bases and J gave up 3 bases; unmatched junction bases: 8. The CDR3 sequence: CATGGSPYYGYTF. Here the CDR3 DNA reads TGTGCCACAGGGGGGTCGCCCTACTATGGCTACACCTTC.

This chain uses TRBV30 with TRBJ2-7, with 7 bases identical to TRBD2. Germline lookup yields CDR1 GTSNPN and CDR2 SVGIG (reference sequence). J lost 7 bases, V lost 2 bases, and 11 bases had no gene match. The CDR3 covers 14 residues. CDR3 sequence reads: CAWSRGAGADEQYV. The CDR3 nucleotides are TGTGCCTGGAGTAGAGGGGCGGGAGCGGATGAGCAGTACGTC.

The chain links TRBV10-1 to TRBJ1-2; 9 positions agree with TRBD1. V lost 9 bases to trimming and J lost 8 bases; unmatched junction nucleotides: 7. From germline, CDR1 is WNHNN and CDR2 SYGVQD (reference sequence). The CDR3 sequence is 12 residues long. DNA of the CDR3: TGCGCCAGGGACAGGGGAAATCACGGCTACACCTTC. Amino acids: CARDRGNHGYTF.

The chain links TRBV7-9 to TRBJ2-3; 9 positions match TRBD2. The germline gives CDR1 SEHNR, CDR2 FQNEAQ (reference sequence). The CDR3 loop spans 15 amino acids. V lost 3 bases, J lost 6 bases, and 7 bases stayed unmatched. The CDR3 is CASSFRTSAGDTQYF. The CDR3 coding sequence is TGTGCCAGCAGCTTTAGGACTAGCGCGGGTGATACGCAGTATTTT.

The chain combines TRBV6-5 with TRBJ2-7, with no clear D. This CDR3 has 11 amino acids. CDR1 and CDR2 (germline): MNHEY, SVGAGI. Between the trimmed V and J ends, which lost 6 bases and 3 bases, there was a span of 6 bases. This CDR3 reads CASSLYYEQYF. In DNA form, the CDR3 reads TGTGCCAGCAGCCTTTACTACGAGCAGTACTTC.

This clone came up a few times. V is TRBV9 and J is TRBJ2-1; 8 bases line up with TRBD2. The trim removed 2 bases at V and 5 bases at J, leaving 9 bases unmatched. The germline gives CDR1 SGDLS, CDR2 YYNGEE. This CDR3 is 16 amino acids long. The CDR3 protein is CASSVSPGGGNNEQFF. CDR3 bases: TGTGCCAGCAGCGTCTCCCCCGGGGGGGGAAACAATGAGCAGTTCTTC.

The chain combines TRBV5-1 with TRBJ1-4, with a tentative D call TRBD1 (5 bases). The CDR3 covers 16 residues. Germline loops: CDR1 SGHRS, CDR2 YFSETQ. Trimming removed 4 bases from V and 0 bases from J, with 13 bases in between. CDR3 protein: CASSPADRSTNEKLFF. The CDR3 DNA sequence: TGCGCCAGCAGCCCCGCTGACAGATCAACTAATGAAAAACTGTTTTTT.

V gene TRBV19 combines with J gene TRBJ2-5; 12 bases agree with TRBD1. The germline CDR1 and CDR2 sequences are LNHDA and SQIVND (reference sequence). This CDR3 is 15 amino acids long. The trim removed 6 bases at V and 5 bases at J, leaving 7 bases unmatched. CDR3 protein: CASRGGQGASETQYF. As DNA, the CDR3 is TGTGCCAGTAGGGGGGGACAGGGGGCTTCGGAGACCCAGTACTTC.

The chain links TRBV6-2 or TRBV6-3 to TRBJ2-1; D is uncertain. The germline CDR1 and CDR2 sequences are MNHEY and SVGEGT. V lost 2 bases to trimming and J lost 3 bases, with 8 bases between them. The CDR3 is 14 amino acids. The CDR3 here is CASSYLESYNEQFF. The CDR3, as DNA: TGTGCCAGCAGTTACCTCGAGAGCTACAATGAGCAGTTCTTC.

The chain's CDR3 is CASSLAGRGDTF. DNA of the CDR3: TGTGCCAGCAGCTTGGCTGGGAGGGGTGACACCTTC. V gene TRBV5-8 combines with J gene TRBJ1-2; the D gene is possibly TRBD1 (5 bases). V dropped 0 bases and J dropped 12 bases, with 12 bases sitting between them. The CDR3 sequence is 12 residues long. The germline V gene encodes CDR1 SGHTS and CDR2 YDEGEE.

This clone was seen a single time. The chain joins TRBV7-2 to TRBJ2-1, with TRBD2 matching over 7 bases. The V and J ends lost 3 bases and 7 bases, in that order; junction bases with no gene match: 6. In germline, CDR1 is SGHTA, CDR2 FQGNSA. This CDR3 is 14 amino acids long. The CDR3, as DNA: TGTGCCAGCAGCTTCCCGGGGAGGGCGAATGAGCAGTTCTTC. This sequence encodes CASSFPGRANEQFF.

This chain connects TRBV19 to TRBJ1-2; possible D gene TRBD1, 6 bases. Germline values: CDR1 LNHDA, CDR2 SQIVND (reference sequence). Trimming pared 0 bases from V and 8 bases from J, leaving 16 bases between. The CDR3 sequence is 15 residues long. This CDR3 is CASSIEETGNKGYTF. CDR3 nucleotide sequence: TGTGCCAGTAGTATAGAGGAGACAGGCAATAAGGGCTACACCTTC.

This chain joins TRBV9 and TRBJ2-4, with TRBD2 as a possible D gene (7 bases). The germline gives CDR1 SGDLS, CDR2 YYNGEE. V gave up 1 base and J gave up 8 bases, with 13 bases separating them. The CDR3 consists of 14 residues. The CDR3 nucleotides are TGTGCCAGCAGCGTACGGGGGGCATGGGACATTCAGTACTTC. Protein sequence: CASSVRGAWDIQYF.

The V call is TRBV7-2, the J call TRBJ2-1; 12 positions agree with TRBD2. V dropped 3 bases and J dropped 7; count of bases not matched to a gene: 7. This CDR3 comprises 16 residues. The germline gives CDR1 SGHTA, CDR2 FQGNSA. CDR3 DNA sequence: TGTGCCAGCAGCTTCGCTAGCGGGAGGGCCGCAAATGAGCAGTTCTTC. This encodes CASSFASGRAANEQFF.

With regard to this clone: One junction end does not reproduce the germline sequence, and a read error may be involved. The gene calls are TRBV27 and TRBJ1-1, with D uncertain. This CDR3 comprises 14 residues. The germline V gene has CDR1 MNHEY and CDR2 SMNVEV (reference sequence). Written as DNA, the CDR3 is TGTGCCAGCAGTTTACCGGGGAGGAACGCTGAAGCTTTCTTT. Its protein is CASSLPGRNAEAFF.

V is TRBV19 and J is TRBJ1-5, with TRBD1 matching 9 bases. Germline CDR1 is LNHDA and CDR2 is SQIVND (reference sequence). The CDR3 has 13 amino acids. V dropped 7 bases and J dropped 9; count of bases not matched to a gene: 7. The CDR3, as DNA: TGTGCCAGTAACGGACAGGGGCGGGGGCCCCAGCATTTT. Protein product: CASNGQGRGPQHF.

This clone was seen repeatedly, ten times or more. The chain combines TRBV4-3 with TRBJ1-2, with 7 nucleotides matching TRBD1. The CDR3 has 15 residues. Germline values: CDR1 LGHNA, CDR2 YSLEER. Trimming at V came to 4 bases and at J to 5 bases, leaving 10 bases not matched to a gene. The CDR3 nucleotides read TGCGCCAGCAGCCTTATGCAAGGGACAGATTATGGCTACACCTTC. Protein: CASSLMQGTDYGYTF.

The rearrangement uses TRBV7-2 and TRBJ2-7, with D perhaps matching TRBD1 (5 bases). Germline CDR1 SGHTA, CDR2 FQGNSA. The V end was cut by 2 bases, the J end by 2 bases, with 13 bases between. The CDR3 has 15 residues. The CDR3 here is CASSLQGLAAYEQYV. CDR3 in DNA: TGTGCCAGCAGCTTACAGGGTTTAGCTGCCTACGAGCAGTACGTC.